Listed here are 17 T cell receptor beta chains from one sample, sequenced in a study of blood T cell repertoires in COVID-19. Measured with immunoSEQ multiplex PCR; TCRdb has only the in-frame clones, and not every one. The sample comprises 250,000 to 300,000 clones, more than 75% of which are singletons, and more than 4.5% rests with the top ten. Sequenced input: peripheral blood. These receptors all stem from a woman aged 55-70 years with COVID-19, enrolled during active disease.

V is TRBV28 and J is TRBJ2-2; 9 bases fit TRBD2. Germline CDR1 MDHEN, CDR2 SYDVKM. The V segment lost 6 bases and the J segment 4 bases; nucleotides outside the gene matches: 6. The CDR3 length is 15 residues. CDR3 residues: CASRDFSGSTGELFF. CDR3 nucleotides: TGTGCCAGCAGGGATTTTAGCGGGAGCACCGGGGAGCTGTTTTTT.

This chain connects TRBV27 to TRBJ1-6, with TRBD1 as a possible D gene (6 bases). CDR3 length: 17 residues. Germline lookup yields CDR1 MNHEY and CDR2 SMNVEV (reference sequence). Deletions cut 5 bases from V and 3 bases from J, with 17 bases between. For the CDR3, the DNA is TGTGCCAGCAGTGGGTACAGGGTACGTGGCTATAATTCACCCCTCCACTTT. Encoded protein: CASSGYRVRGYNSPLHF.

The chain links TRBV28 to TRBJ1-2; 8 bases are shared with TRBD1. Germline lookup yields CDR1 MDHEN and CDR2 SYDVKM. The CDR3 is 15 amino acids. With V trimmed by 7 bases and J by 6 bases, 13 bases remained unmatched. CDR3: CASTPDRDWRNGYTF. As DNA, the CDR3 is TGTGCCAGCACCCCGGACAGGGATTGGCGAAATGGCTACACCTTC.

J is TRBJ2-1 and V is TRBV7-8, with TRBD1 matching 8 bases. The CDR3 covers 16 residues. J was trimmed by 2 bases and V by 2 bases; bases with no gene match: 5. Germline V lookup: CDR1 SGHVS, CDR2 FQNEAQ. The CDR3 nucleotides are TGTGCCAGCAGCTTAATTCAGGGGGCTACCTACAATGAGCAGTTCTTC. This gives the protein CASSLIQGATYNEQFF.

This rearrangement joins TRBV27 to TRBJ2-1; 10 bases are shared with TRBD2. The length of the CDR3 is 17 residues. V trimming: 3 bases; J trimming: 4 bases; junction bases outside the gene matches: 9. Per germline, CDR1 MNHEY and CDR2 SMNVEV (reference sequence). CDR3 nucleotides: TGTGCCAGCAGTTTGCTAGCGGGAGACACGCGGTACAATGAGCAGTTCTTC. Translation gives CASSLLAGDTRYNEQFF.

The chain recombines TRBV9 with TRBJ1-1, with 11 bases identical to TRBD1. Germline CDR1 and CDR2: SGDLS and YYNGEE. This CDR3 comprises 20 residues. V lost 0 bases, J lost 0 bases, and 13 bases stayed unmatched. The CDR3 here is CASSVGLGQGAANLNTEAFF. CDR3 in DNA: TGTGCCAGCAGCGTAGGATTAGGACAGGGGGCCGCTAACCTGAACACTGAAGCTTTCTTT.

The chain joins TRBV6-5 to TRBJ1-1; D possibly corresponds to TRBD1 (5 bases). Trimming took off 2 bases at V and 3 bases at J, with 10 bases between the two ends. The CDR3 runs 14 residues. The germline CDR1 and CDR2 sequences are MNHEY and SVGAGI. The CDR3 is CASSYRGTDTEAFF. CDR3 sequence (DNA): TGTGCCAGCAGTTACAGGGGTACGGACACTGAAGCTTTCTTT.

The chain couples TRBV2 to TRBJ1-1, with 8 bases aligning to TRBD1. Germline V gene data show CDR1 as SNHLY and CDR2 as FYNNEI. The CDR3 consists of 12 residues. The V segment lost 11 bases and the J segment 3 bases; nucleotides outside the gene matches: 5. The CDR3 DNA sequence: TGTGCCGGAAGACAGGGGTACACTGAAGCTTTCTTT. Amino acids: CAGRQGYTEAFF.

V usage is TRBV5-4 and J usage is TRBJ2-5; 11 positions match TRBD2. Per the germline V gene, CDR1 is SGHNT and CDR2 is YYREEE (reference sequence). V lost 0 bases to trimming and J lost 4 bases; unmatched junction nucleotides: 5. This CDR3 is 16 amino acids long. CDR3 sequence (DNA): TGTGCCAGCAGCTTGGTAGCGGGAGGGTTTGGAGAGACCCAGTACTTC. Protein product: CASSLVAGGFGETQYF. The whole variable domain, remainder taken from reference TRBV5-4 and TRBJ2-5, is ETGVTQSPTHLIKTRGQQVTLRCSSQSGHNTVSWYQQALGQGPQFIFQYYREEENGRGNFPPRFSGLQFPNYSSELNVNALELDDSALYLCASSLVAGGFGETQYFGPGTRLLVL.

This clone was seen a single time. This rearrangement joins TRBV24-1 to TRBJ2-1; TRBD2 aligns across 10 bases. Germline-derived CDR1 and CDR2 are KGHDR and SFDVKD. The CDR3 is 15 residues long. With V trimmed by 9 bases and J by 6 bases, 10 bases remained unmatched. The CDR3 here is CATRSGRAGFNEQFF. CDR3 nucleotides: TGTGCCACCCGAAGCGGGAGGGCCGGGTTCAATGAGCAGTTCTTC.

This clone was found once. J is TRBJ2-1 and V is TRBV5-4; 9 bases line up with TRBD2. From germline, CDR1 is SGHNT and CDR2 YYREEE (reference sequence). The CDR3 runs to 13 residues. The V and J ends lost 5 bases and 15 bases, in that order; junction bases with no gene match: 12. The CDR3 loop reads CASSTGTSSQWFF. The DNA for the CDR3 is TGTGCCAGCAGTACCGGGACTAGCAGCCAGTGGTTCTTC.

The chain has TRBV3-1 (or the pseudogene TRBV3-2) and TRBJ2-1; 11 bases match TRBD2. Losses at the gene ends were 4 bases for V and 8 bases for J; bases not matched to a gene: 4. This CDR3 has 14 amino acids. Germline V gene lookup returns CDR1 LGHDT and CDR2 YNNKEL (reference sequence). CDR3 sequence reads: CASSRLAGKYEQFF. The DNA of the CDR3 is TGTGCCAGCAGCCGACTAGCGGGAAAATATGAGCAGTTCTTC.

The chain recombines TRBV3-1 (or the pseudogene TRBV3-2) with TRBJ2-3; D perhaps matches TRBD2 (5 bases). The length of the CDR3 is 16 residues. CDR1 and CDR2 from the germline V gene are LGHDT and YNNKEL (reference sequence). Trimming pared 1 base from V and 2 bases from J, leaving 13 bases between. CDR3 residues: CASSQGDGLYTDTQYF. The CDR3 DNA sequence: TGTGCCAGCAGCCAAGGGGATGGACTTTACACAGATACGCAGTATTTT.

The rearrangement joins TRBV4-3 to TRBJ1-2, with TRBD1 matching over 8 bases. Trimming took 0 bases from V and 8 from J; bases not matched to a gene: 14. The V gene's germline CDR1 is LGHNA and CDR2 YSLEER. The CDR3 covers 17 residues. The CDR3 is CASSQDYWGTGIWGYTF. For the CDR3, the DNA is TGCGCCAGCAGCCAAGATTATTGGGGGACAGGAATATGGGGCTACACCTTC.

This clone has a single count. V usage is TRBV5-1 and J usage is TRBJ2-3; TRBD2 agrees at 7 bases. V was clipped by 7 bases and J by 2 bases; unmatched bases: 13. Germline CDR1 reads SGHRS; CDR2 reads YFSETQ. The CDR3 is made up of 16 amino acids. The CDR3 loop is CASGTTSGKATDTQYF. The CDR3 DNA reads as TGCGCCAGCGGCACAACAAGCGGGAAGGCCACAGATACGCAGTATTTT.

The genes are TRBV19 and TRBJ1-1; perhaps TRBD1 as D (6 bases). V shed 6 bases and J shed 3 bases, with 17 bases lying between them. The germline CDR1 and CDR2 sequences are LNHDA and SQIVND (reference sequence). This CDR3 has 15 residues. DNA for the CDR3: TGTGCCAGTAGCCTACACAGGGTTGCGTACACTGAAGCTTTCTTT. Translation gives CASSLHRVAYTEAFF. The complete variable domain, with remaining parts taken from reference TRBV19 and TRBJ1-1, reads DGGITQSPKYLFRKEGQNVTLSCEQNLNHDAMYWYRQDPGQGLRLIYYSQIVNDFQKGDIAEGYSVSREKKESFPLTVTSAQKNPTAFYLCASSLHRVAYTEAFFGQGTRLTVV.

The CDR3 reads CASSEARGDTQYF. The CDR3 nucleotides read TGTGCCAGCAGTGAGGCACGAGGGGATACGCAGTATTTT. The chain recombines TRBV6-1 with TRBJ2-3; TRBD2 might be the D (5 bases). CDR3 length: 13 residues. V lost 3 bases and J lost 6, with 10 bases in between. CDR1 and CDR2 (germline): MNHNS, SASEGT.